This TCR beta chain was identified during a study of T cell responses to AZD1222 COVID-19 vaccine (dated by TCRdb to about 2021). In terms of the full investigation: Because spike-specific TCR depth and breadth did not differ between the two schedules, AZD1222 recipients who got a second dose at roughly 4 weeks were pooled with those who got a second dose at roughly 12 weeks. A total of over 230 trial participants underwent TCR sequencing, of whom about 200 had received two doses of AZD1222 and around 26 had received two doses of the MenACWY control vaccine. Enrollment into the trials was organized by age into subgroups of 18-55, 56-69 and 70-plus years, and those subgroups contained roughly 150, 30 and 60 TCR-sequenced participants, respectively. General study outcomes and caveats: Because no day 14 peak-response samples were available, repertoires were characterized only after the peak T cell response. Nearly half of unique spike-specific TCRs reportedly recognized epitopes outside regions mutated in the B.1.351 and B.1.1.7 variants. Most participants were white British and females outnumbered males, and the authors suggested that clonal diversity may have been underestimated. CD4 TCRs associated with the vaccine covered the entire spike protein, and the dominant responses were in regions 160-218 and 743-854. Conclusions about previously exposed vaccinees are limited, since just five or six AZD1222 recipients were seropositive for SARS-CoV-2 at baseline. The 56-69-year group was small, and its depth increase did not reach significance, likely because of low power. Spike-specific TCR breadth and depth rose significantly after two AZD1222 doses compared with day 0 and with MenACWY recipients.

For this clone: Its antigen is unknown. Within one base of it there is no much larger clone, and no base qualities were kept.

The time point label here, explained by the study, means: baseline before first vaccination. Vaccinee samples came from UK trials COV001 and COV002, including a single-blind randomized controlled phase 2/3 trial of AZD1222 (ChAdOx1 nCoV-19) in healthy adults. For TCRbeta chain sequencing, PBMC samples from trial participants were taken at day 0 and at day 28 after the second dose. Spanning cysteine to phenylalanine, the CDR3 consists of 13 amino acids. The only DNA kept is the CDR3, 39 bases in frame from the first base. For CDR1 and CDR2, the germline V gene (reference sequence) lists SEHNR and FQNEAQ. Between the V and J ends, shortened by 7 bases and 1 base respectively, the junction contains 10 bases. The CDR3 regions of human TCRbeta chains were subjected to immunosequencing. For the original study's pipeline: Repertoire TCRs were matched against a reference library of SARS-CoV-2-specific TCRs generated with the MIRA antigen-specificity platform. Breadth meant the fraction of unique TCRs that were SARS-CoV-2-associated, whereas depth meant the fraction of total T cells that were SARS-CoV-2-associated. Using the MIRA data, each spike-specific TCR was mapped to the spike region that the TCR reacts to and placed in a CD4 or CD8 class. Log10-transformed breadth and depth values were compared by one-way ANOVA with Sidak's multiple comparisons tests. Not all clones reach the TCRdb copy of this immuneACCESS table, which keeps in-frame sequences only. Checked studies attribute under half of the gap to unresolved V genes and leave the rest unexplained. The V and J calls and clone size were taken over from that table, and D and trimming were inferred from the DNA. The sample table lists around 120,000 clones, around 87% of them with a count of one. The ten most abundant clones make up more than 3% of the sample.

The TCR originated in an adult in good health. The chain is assembled from TRBV7-9 and TRBJ1-1; TRBD1 is a weak D gene call, 6 bases matching. The sequenced sample was peripheral blood, obtained on day 0 of AZD1222 vaccination. The CDR3 reads as follows: CASTGQENTEAFF. The nucleotides are TGTGCCAGCACGGGACAAGAGAACACTGAAGCTTTCTTT.